This T cell receptor beta chain comes out of a study of siplizumab effects on memory and regulatory T cells (dated by TCRdb to about 2019). Regarding the research as a whole: The study examined how the anti-CD2 antibody siplizumab affects alloreactive T-cell subsets in allogeneic mixed lymphocyte reactions built from human PBMCs. Summary of the overall study and its limitations: Siplizumab significantly lowered the cumulative frequency of alloreactive sequences that could be traced to unstimulated CD4+ memory T cells. Among mappable alloreactive CD4+ clones, an average Treg-derived fraction of around 71% was observed with siplizumab, compared with around 28% in control reactions. Whether proliferating Tregs from siplizumab cultures were suppressive was not functionally confirmed. Because sequences below about 10^-5 frequency were poorly captured, only a minor fraction of alloreactive clones could be mapped to unstimulated subsets. For roughly 80-95% of proliferating CD4+ or CD8+ clones, no naive or memory phenotype could be assigned. Greater diversity appeared to be present in unstimulated naive T cells than in memory T cells, and a substantial contribution to the alloresponse seemed to be made by naive cells.

On this clone itself: It lacks a known antigen. The sample holds no much larger clone one base away, and base qualities are not on file.

In a few donor pairs, further sequencing was done on unstimulated CD8+ naive, CD4+ memory, CD8+ TEMRA, CD4+ naive and CD8+ effector memory subsets. Sorted unstimulated T cells and proliferating T cells recovered from mixed lymphocyte reactions underwent TCRbeta CDR3 sequencing. Fresh whole blood from approximately ten HLA-typed healthy donors was used to isolate PBMCs. The junction shows trimming of 0 bases on V and 10 bases on J, plus 9 bases between the germline ends. The CDR3 sequence holds 12 residues, the cysteine and phenylalanine included. The retained sequence is limited to the CDR3, 36 bases, with the frame set at the first base. CDR1 and CDR2, looked up from the germline V gene, are ENHRY and SYGVKD. The library relied on the immunoSEQ multiplex PCR assay. About 10^5 TCR templates per sample were assayed on the deep sequencing platform. Genomic DNA extracted from sorted T cells was used for TCRbeta CDR3 sequencing. Concerning the study's data processing: The R programming language was used for clonal analysis of the TCRbeta CDR3 data. Comparing unstimulated samples against CFSE-low samples taken after the reaction was how alloreactive CD4+ and CD8+ clones were defined. Alloreactive CD4+ clones were assigned to regulatory or non-regulatory origin by matching sequences to sorted unstimulated Treg and non-Treg repertoires. TCRdb holds this immuneACCESS table with in-frame rearrangements only. Some clones are missing; in checked studies, unresolved V genes explain under half, and the rest has no known cause. The V and J calls and the clone size are those of that table, but D and trimming were determined from the DNA. The sample includes tens of thousands of clones, with roughly 95% observed a single time. Approximately 0.031% of the sample comes from the top ten.

The sample was naive CD4+ T cells sorted from blood. The cell subset or site label here, explained by the study, means: unstimulated naive T cells. The TCR originated in a human donor in good health. The chain couples TRBV10-3 to TRBJ1-1, and TRBD1 may be the D gene, going by 6 matching bases. CDR3 sequence: CAISESGGGAFF. The nucleotide sequence reads TGTGCCATCAGTGAGTCCGGGGGCGGAGCTTTCTTT.